The sequence of this T cell receptor (beta chain) was determined in a study of T cell repertoires in ileal Crohn's disease. J lost 4 bases, V lost 6 bases, and 6 bases had no gene match. Germline V gives CDR1 SGHTA, CDR2 FQGNSA. The CDR3 runs 15 residues. Assay: immunoSEQ multiplex PCR; the TCRdb copy retains only in-frame clones and omits some. The sample contains 5,500 to 7,000 clones, roughly 82% of which appear only once. V and J are TRBV7-2 and TRBJ2-2; TRBD2 matches 9 bases. The sequence was obtained from an adult with Crohn's disease. The sample taken for sequencing was ileal tissue. The CDR3 DNA reads as TGTGCCAGCAGTGAGGGACTAGCCCCCACCGGGGAGCTGTTTTTT. Translating gives CASSEGLAPTGELFF.